This T cell receptor beta chain was captured in a study of prognosis after radiotherapy for stage I lung cancer. This clonotype was observed a few times. A read error may explain this, as a much larger clone is one base away. Two-round multiplex PCR on genomic DNA was the method by which TCR beta CDR3 was amplified. Specific primers for each TRBV and TRBJ gene were what first-round PCR used. Using its own MiXCR run on the multiplex PCR reads, TCRdb lists one record per CDR3 protein. The table shows 45,000 to 70,000 distinct CDR3 sequences, with 26% occurring only once. CDR3 size: 16 residues. In germline, CDR1 is MNHEY, CDR2 SVGAGI. Trimming took off 0 bases at V and 3 bases at J, with 12 bases between the two ends.

The rearrangement links TRBV6-5 to TRBJ1-5; TRBD1 might be the D (6 bases). Sequencing used PBMCs, obtained before or after stereotactic body radiation therapy (not recorded which). The source is a donor over 45 with non-small cell lung cancer. The CDR3 protein is CASSYSGGALNQPQHF. The CDR3 DNA follows: TGTGCCAGCAGTTACTCGGGGGGGGCCCTCAATCAGCCCCAGCATTTT.